The TCR beta chain under discussion was sequenced for a study of CD8+ T cells in alopecia areata. General study results and limits: Many of the expanded lesional clones endured in scalp and blood while on tofacitinib.

The CDR3 covers 14 residues. Per germline, CDR1 SGHDT and CDR2 YYEEEE. V was pared by 4 bases and J by 2 bases, with 10 bases between. Regarding this clone: What it binds is not known.

In each case, RNA was isolated and then reverse transcribed into cDNA as the sequencing template. Generated by immunoSEQ multiplex PCR, the TCRdb table keeps only in-frame clones and is missing some. Altogether 120,000 or so clones are present, around 63% being singletons, with the ten largest covering 4.5% to 6%. Treatment specified: oral pan-JAK inhibitor, 5-10 mg twice daily. PBMC-derived CD4+ and CD8+ T cells were sorted. Sample: CD4+ T cells sorted from blood, taken at week 4, from a patient treated with tofacitinib. The chain carries TRBV5-6 and TRBJ2-1; D may be TRBD1 or TRBD2 (5 bases each). This receptor was taken from a human donor with alopecia areata. CDR3 amino acids: CASSNGAAYNEQFF. CDR3 bases: TGTGCCAGCAGCAACGGGGCGGCCTACAATGAGCAGTTCTTC. Combining the CDR3 with reference TRBV5-6 and TRBJ2-1 gives the whole variable domain DAGVTQSPTHLIKTRGQQVTLRCSPKSGHDTVSWYQQALGQGPQFIFQYYEEEERQRGNFPDRFSGHQFPNYSSELNVNALLLGDSALYLCASSNGAAYNEQFFGPGTRLTVL.